Described below is a single T cell receptor (beta chain) sequence and its context. Its antigen target is currently unknown. No base quality values were provided; no much bigger clone lies one nucleotide off. TCRbeta CDR3 regions were amplified from genomic DNA using the immunoSEQ Assay, a bias-controlled multiplex PCR. Regarding the original processing steps: The number of nucleated cells in each sample was estimated by amplification of reference gene primers within the assay. Sequence reads were collapsed and filtered to measure the absolute abundance of every unique TCRbeta CDR3 rearrangement. For each sample, productive Simpson clonality was calculated as the square root of Simpson's diversity index across productive rearrangements. TCRdb re-hosts the immuneACCESS table, in-frame sequences only. Its copies lack some clones; in the studies checked, an unresolved V gene accounts for under half of them, and the cause for the rest is not known. V, J and clone size derive from that table, while D and trimming were established from the DNA sequence. The sample table contains 390,000 or so clones; only one count was recorded for around 87% of them. Clones ranked in the top ten supply under 11% of the sample.

The data originate from a study of blood T cell repertoires in COVID-19 (dated by TCRdb to 2019 to 2021). At the level of the whole study: The collaborator samples originated in the United States, Italy and Spain and spanned the acute and convalescent phases of COVID-19. Samples came from the ongoing ImmuneRACE study (first 160 participants) plus 1,254 subjects from 6 global collaborators. The repertoires were released in a freely available public database meant as a resource for research on the immune response to SARS-CoV-2. Where HLA class I and class II types were available, the types were taken from metadata supplied by the sample provider, not from assay-based typing. Nearly every sample came with metadata listing a de-identified subject ID, COVID-19 status, age in years and sex. The prospective study material was composed of cDNA or gDNA derived from T cells, B-cell-depleted T cells, or PBMCs. The dataset comprised deeply sampled blood TCRbeta repertoires from subjects exposed to, actively infected with, or recovered from COVID-19.

At one collaborating source in Seattle, patients were enrolled during active infection and were followed longitudinally through the course of disease. Collaborating institutions collected whole blood in K2EDTA tubes following their own protocols. For TCRbeta analysis, collaborators shipped samples in one of three forms: frozen whole blood, isolated PBMCs, or DNA extracted from either of those sample types. The CDR3 sequence holds 19 residues, the cysteine and phenylalanine included. Only the CDR3 part of the read is kept: 57 bases, read in frame from the first base. Overall study outcomes, separate from this receptor: Clinical and demographic metadata were provided uncurated, with the amount varying by source and participant.

Input material: peripheral blood. The clonotype originates from a woman aged 25 to 39 with COVID-19, enrolled during active disease. The chain couples TRBV21-1 to TRBJ2-7; the table names TRBD2, a call not compared with the DNA. TRBV21-1 is shown as a pseudogene. The CDR3 region: CASSKALSTSGNSSYEQYF. The DNA sequence reads TGTGCCAGCAGCAAAGCGCTGAGCACTAGCGGGAACAGCTCCTACGAGCAGTACTTC.